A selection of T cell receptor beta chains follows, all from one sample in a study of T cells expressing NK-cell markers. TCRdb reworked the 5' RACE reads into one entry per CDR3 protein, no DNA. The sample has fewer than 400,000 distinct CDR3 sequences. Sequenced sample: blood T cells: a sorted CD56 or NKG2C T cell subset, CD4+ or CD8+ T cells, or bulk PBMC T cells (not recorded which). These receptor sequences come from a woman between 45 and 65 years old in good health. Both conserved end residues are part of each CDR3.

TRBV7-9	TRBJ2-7	CASSRLSNEQYF
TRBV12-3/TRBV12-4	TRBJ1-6	CASSLGINNSPLHF
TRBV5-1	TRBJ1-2	CASSLTGTDSYGYTF
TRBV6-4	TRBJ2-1	CASSKETGGHEQFF
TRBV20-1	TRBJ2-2	CSASRTSGRIGNTGELFF
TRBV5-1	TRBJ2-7	CASSWGTGGEQYF
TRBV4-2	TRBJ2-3	CASSQVDTLAQDTQYF
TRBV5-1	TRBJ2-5	CASSSQGGSETQYF
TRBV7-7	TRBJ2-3	CASSLVRRGTDTQYF
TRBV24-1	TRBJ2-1	CATGLGTGAWNEQFF
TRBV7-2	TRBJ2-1	CASSSTSGRARLSYNEQFF
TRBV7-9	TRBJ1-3	CASRSWGNTIYF
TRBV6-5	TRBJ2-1	CASSLGTGSINEQFF
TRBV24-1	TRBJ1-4	CATSDWIDLNEKLFF
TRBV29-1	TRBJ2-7	CSVGTGGISYEQYF
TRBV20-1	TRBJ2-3	CSVPRSGSVTDTQYF
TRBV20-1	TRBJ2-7	CSARSGDANYEQYF
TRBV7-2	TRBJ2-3	CASSSDLNTQYF
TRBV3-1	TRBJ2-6	CASSLAVSGANVLTF
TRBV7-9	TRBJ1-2	CASSLDRAYGYTF
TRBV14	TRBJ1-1	CASSPLQGRDTEAFF
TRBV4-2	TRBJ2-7	CASSQVSTGSVDFYEQYF
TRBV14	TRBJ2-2	CASSQRLRTGELFF
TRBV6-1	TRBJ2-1	CASRALGQGRTSGSGEQFF
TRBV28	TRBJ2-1	CASSFSSGGLYNEQFF
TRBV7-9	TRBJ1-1	CASSPDRGGRSTEAFF
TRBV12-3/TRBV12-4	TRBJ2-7	CASSLVRSNEQYF
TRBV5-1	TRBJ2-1	CASSRTTYNEQFF
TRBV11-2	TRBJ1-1	CASILDGGNTEAFF
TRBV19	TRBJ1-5	CASSSYGRDRNQPQHF
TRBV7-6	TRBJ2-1	CATTRDNNNEQFF
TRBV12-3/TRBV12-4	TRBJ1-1	CASSLVQGVFTEAFF
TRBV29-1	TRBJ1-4	CSVVDSGTGESRVFF
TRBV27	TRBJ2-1	CASSPGTIGNEQFF
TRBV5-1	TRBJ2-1	CASSLTDRNEQFF
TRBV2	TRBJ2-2	CASSEVVTGELFF
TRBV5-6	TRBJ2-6	CASSLSRDRAIVANVLTF
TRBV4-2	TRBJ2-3	CASSQAGRDSIHTQYF
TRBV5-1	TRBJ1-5	CASRFPVVCIAWEPQHF
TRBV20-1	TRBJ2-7	CSARDLLQGAHEQYF